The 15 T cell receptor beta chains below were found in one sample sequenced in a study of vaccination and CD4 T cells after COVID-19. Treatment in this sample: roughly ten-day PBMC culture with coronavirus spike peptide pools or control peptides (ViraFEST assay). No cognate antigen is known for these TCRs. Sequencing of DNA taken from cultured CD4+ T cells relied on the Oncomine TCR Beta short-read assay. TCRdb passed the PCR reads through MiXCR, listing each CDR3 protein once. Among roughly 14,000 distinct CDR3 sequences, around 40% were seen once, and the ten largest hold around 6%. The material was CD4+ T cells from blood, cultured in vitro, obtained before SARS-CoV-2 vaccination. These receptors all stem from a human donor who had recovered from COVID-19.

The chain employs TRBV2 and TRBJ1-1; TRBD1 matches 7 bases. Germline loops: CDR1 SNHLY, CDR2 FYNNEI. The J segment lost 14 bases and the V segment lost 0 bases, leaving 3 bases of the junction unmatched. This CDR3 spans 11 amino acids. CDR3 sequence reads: CASSEAGQEFF. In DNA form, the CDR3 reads TGTGCCAGCAGTGAAGCCGGACAGGAGTTCTTT.

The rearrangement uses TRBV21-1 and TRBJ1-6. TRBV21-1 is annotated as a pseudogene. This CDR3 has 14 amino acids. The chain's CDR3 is CARNREDYNSPLHF. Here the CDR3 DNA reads TGTGCCAGAAATCGGGAGGATTATAATTCACCCCTCCACTTT.

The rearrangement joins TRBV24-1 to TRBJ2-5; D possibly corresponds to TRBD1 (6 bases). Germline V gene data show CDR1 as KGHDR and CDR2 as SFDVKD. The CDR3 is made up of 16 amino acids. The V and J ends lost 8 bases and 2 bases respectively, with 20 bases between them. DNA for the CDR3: TGTGCCACCAAGGCGGGCAAGGGACAATCTCAAGAGACCCAGTACTTC. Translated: CATKAGKGQSQETQYF.

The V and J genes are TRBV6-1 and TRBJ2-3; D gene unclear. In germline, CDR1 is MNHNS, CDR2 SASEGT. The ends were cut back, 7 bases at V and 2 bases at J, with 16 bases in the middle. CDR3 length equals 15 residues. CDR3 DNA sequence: TGTGCCAGCAAAATGAGCAGGTTTATCACAGATACGCAGTATTTT. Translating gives CASKMSRFITDTQYF.

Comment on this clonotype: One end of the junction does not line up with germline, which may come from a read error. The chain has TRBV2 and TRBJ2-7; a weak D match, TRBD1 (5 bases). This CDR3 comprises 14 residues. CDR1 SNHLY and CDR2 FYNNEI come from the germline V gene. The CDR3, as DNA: TGTGCCGGCAGTGACCAGGGATTGTCCTACGAGCAGTACTTC. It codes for CAGSDQGLSYEQYF. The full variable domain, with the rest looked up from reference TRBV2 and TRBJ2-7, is EPEVTQTPSHQVTQMGQEVILRCVPISNHLYFYWYRQILGQKVEFLVSFYNNEISEKSEIFDDQFSVERPDGSNFTLKIRSTKLEDSAMYFCAGSDQGLSYEQYFGPGTRLTVT.

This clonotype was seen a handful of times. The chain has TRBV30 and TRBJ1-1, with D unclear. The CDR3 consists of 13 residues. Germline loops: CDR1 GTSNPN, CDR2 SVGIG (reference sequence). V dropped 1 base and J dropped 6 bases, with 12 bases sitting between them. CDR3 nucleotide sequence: TGTGCCTGGAGTGCTAGGGTTGAAGCTGAAGCTTTCTTT. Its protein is CAWSARVEAEAFF.

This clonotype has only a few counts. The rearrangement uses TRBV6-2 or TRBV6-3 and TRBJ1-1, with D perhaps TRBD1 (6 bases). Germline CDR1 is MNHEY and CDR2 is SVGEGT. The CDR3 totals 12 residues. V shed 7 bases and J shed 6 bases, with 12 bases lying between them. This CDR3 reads CASKQGGAEAFF. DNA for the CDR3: TGTGCCAGCAAACAGGGAGGAGCTGAAGCTTTCTTT.

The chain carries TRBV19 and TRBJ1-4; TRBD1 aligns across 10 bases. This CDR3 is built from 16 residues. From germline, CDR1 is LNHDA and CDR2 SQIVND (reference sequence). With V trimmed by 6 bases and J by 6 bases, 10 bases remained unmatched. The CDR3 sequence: CASSKGVGTGDEKLFF. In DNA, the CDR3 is TGTGCCAGTAGCAAGGGGGTAGGGACAGGGGATGAAAAACTGTTTTTT.

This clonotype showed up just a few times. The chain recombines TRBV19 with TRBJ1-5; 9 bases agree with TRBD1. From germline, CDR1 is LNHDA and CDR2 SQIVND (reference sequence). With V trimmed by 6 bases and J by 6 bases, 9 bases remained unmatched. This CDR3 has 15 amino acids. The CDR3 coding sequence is TGTGCCAGTAGCCCGACGGACAGGGGAGTTCAGCCCCAGCATTTT. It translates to CASSPTDRGVQPQHF. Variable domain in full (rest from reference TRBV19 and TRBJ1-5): DGGITQSPKYLFRKEGQNVTLSCEQNLNHDAMYWYRQDPGQGLRLIYYSQIVNDFQKGDIAEGYSVSREKKESFPLTVTSAQKNPTAFYLCASSPTDRGVQPQHFGDGTRLSIL.

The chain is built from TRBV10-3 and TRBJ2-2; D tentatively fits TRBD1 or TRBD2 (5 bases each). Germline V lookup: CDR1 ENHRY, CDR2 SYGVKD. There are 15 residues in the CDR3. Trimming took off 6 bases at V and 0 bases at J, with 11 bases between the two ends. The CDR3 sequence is CAIRVGPSNTGELFF. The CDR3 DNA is TGTGCCATCAGGGTGGGACCTTCGAACACCGGGGAGCTGTTTTTT.

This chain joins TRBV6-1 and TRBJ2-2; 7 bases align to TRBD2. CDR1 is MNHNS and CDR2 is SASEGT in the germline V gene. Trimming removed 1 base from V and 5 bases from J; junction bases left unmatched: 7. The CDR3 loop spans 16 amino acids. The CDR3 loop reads CASSEVGGPRTGELFF. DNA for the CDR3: TGTGCCAGCAGTGAAGTGGGAGGGCCGAGGACCGGGGAGCTGTTTTTT.

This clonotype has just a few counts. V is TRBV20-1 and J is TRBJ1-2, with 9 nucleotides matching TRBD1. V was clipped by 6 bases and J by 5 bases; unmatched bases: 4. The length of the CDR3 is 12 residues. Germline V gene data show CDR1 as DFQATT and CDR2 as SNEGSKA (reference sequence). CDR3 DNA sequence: TGCAGTGCCAAGGACAGGGGTTATGGCTACACCTTC. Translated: CSAKDRGYGYTF.

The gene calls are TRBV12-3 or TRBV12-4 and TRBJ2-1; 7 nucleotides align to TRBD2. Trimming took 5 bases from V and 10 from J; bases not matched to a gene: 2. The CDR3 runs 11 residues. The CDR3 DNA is TGTGCCAGCAGTGGGGGAGGGGAGCAGTTCTTC. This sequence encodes CASSGGGEQFF.

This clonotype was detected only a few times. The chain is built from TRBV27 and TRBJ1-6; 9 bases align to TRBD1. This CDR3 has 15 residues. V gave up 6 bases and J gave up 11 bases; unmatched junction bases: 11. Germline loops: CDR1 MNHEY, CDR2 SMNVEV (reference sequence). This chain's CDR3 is CASRITGTGNPPLHF. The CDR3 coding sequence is TGTGCCAGCAGGATAACCGGGACAGGGAACCCACCCCTCCACTTT.

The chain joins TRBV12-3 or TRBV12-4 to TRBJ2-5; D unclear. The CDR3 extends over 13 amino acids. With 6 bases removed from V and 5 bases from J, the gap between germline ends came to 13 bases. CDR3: CASRGRPRETQYF. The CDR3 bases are TGTGCCAGCAGAGGACGGCCACGGGAGACCCAGTACTTC.